These T cell receptor beta chains were read from a single sample in a study of T cells after yellow fever vaccination. Each CDR3 protein gets one entry after TCRdb re-called the 5' RACE reads with MiXCR. The sample has hundreds of thousands of distinct CDR3 sequences; about 6.2% are singletons. The sequenced sample was PBMCs, obtained 5 days after the yellow fever booster vaccination. These receptor sequences come from a man aged 25 to 40 who received the YFV17D yellow fever vaccine. The conserved cysteine and the conserved F or W are not part of the CDR3 here. Rows give clone size only sometimes, using once, few, many, or a class for an expanded clone.

CDR3aa	abundance	len	v_gene	j_gene
ASSPPTENTGELF	.	13	TRBV18	TRBJ2-2
ASSLMGSEQF	few	10	TRBV5-5	TRBJ2-1
ASIPGQVNTEAF	many	12	TRBV12-3/TRBV12-4	TRBJ1-1
ASSPTRLGTQY	few	11	TRBV28	TRBJ2-3
ASRRQGGTYEQY	.	12	TRBV28	TRBJ2-7
ASLGTVQETQY	few	11	TRBV18	TRBJ2-5
ASSFVTSGFSGNEQF	many	15	TRBV7-2	TRBJ2-1
ASSWGAVCP	few	9	TRBV7-2	TRBJ1-3
AISESVIGSTDTQY	few	14	TRBV10-3	TRBJ2-3
ASSLPQGTAYEQY	many	13	TRBV28	TRBJ2-7
ALRSGQGAWEQY	.	12	TRBV30	TRBJ2-7
ASSFSGGNTEAF	many	12	TRBV12-3/TRBV12-4	TRBJ1-1
ASSTHRGLGTEAF	many	13	TRBV11-2	TRBJ1-1
ASSLRVQSTDTQY	many	13	TRBV27	TRBJ2-3
ASSLGAVAGVYEQY	.	14	TRBV7-2	TRBJ2-7
ASSLGRELSNTEAF	.	14	TRBV7-9	TRBJ1-1
ASSLYKDTQY	few	10	TRBV13	TRBJ2-3
AIGETASTSGNTIY	few	14	TRBV10-3	TRBJ1-3
SAPNSGSPYNEQF	many	13	TRBV20-1	TRBJ2-1
SATGGAGHRNEQY	few	13	TRBV20-1	TRBJ2-7
ASQRDYNEQF	many	10	TRBV7-2	TRBJ2-1
ASSGGRVSAEQF	.	12	TRBV19	TRBJ2-1
ASSPRQSRDWGYEQY	.	15	TRBV7-2	TRBJ2-7
ASSPRPFRATYEQY	.	14	TRBV4-1	TRBJ2-7
ASSATYEQY	many	9	TRBV14	TRBJ2-7
ASSIDWAERAKNIQY	few	15	TRBV19	TRBJ2-4
ASSQGVSSSYEQY	.	13	TRBV14	TRBJ2-7
SAADRGLFANTIY	.	13	TRBV20-1	TRBJ1-3
ASSLVSSDTEAF	few	12	TRBV5-6	TRBJ1-1
AGRTSGRDEQF	many	11	TRBV6-6	TRBJ2-1
ASSLVPAGGQQF	.	12	TRBV11-2	TRBJ2-1
ASSLNLLLAGGVAGELF	few	17	TRBV5-1	TRBJ2-2
ASSPGGDPGELF	.	12	TRBV7-2	TRBJ2-2
ASSPGTYEQY	many	10	TRBV7-2	TRBJ2-7
ASSLVGPDTQY	many	11	TRBV12-3/TRBV12-4	TRBJ2-3
SVGGAYEQY	many	9	TRBV20-1	TRBJ2-7
ASSFDRGNTGELF	many	13	TRBV5-1	TRBJ2-2
ASSRPLASGNNEQF	many	14	TRBV5-1	TRBJ2-1
SARWPVTDTQY	.	11	TRBV20-1	TRBJ2-3
SDRRGGVQETQY	many	12	TRBV29-1	TRBJ2-5
ASSASGTSGGDLF	few	13	TRBV2	TRBJ2-1
ASSQDGSTETQY	.	12	TRBV4-1	TRBJ2-5
ATRGLAGDTGELF	many	13	TRBV24-1	TRBJ2-2
ASSQEDRTGELF	.	12	TRBV4-3	TRBJ2-2
ASSLGRGRSSYEQY	few	14	TRBV7-2	TRBJ2-7
ASSQDQGWAYGYT	many	13	TRBV4-3	TRBJ1-2
ASSLAGTALHEQY	few	13	TRBV28	TRBJ2-7
AICRDSYSYEQY	.	12	TRBV6-2/TRBV6-3	TRBJ2-7
ASSRASNQPQH	few	11	TRBV7-2	TRBJ1-5